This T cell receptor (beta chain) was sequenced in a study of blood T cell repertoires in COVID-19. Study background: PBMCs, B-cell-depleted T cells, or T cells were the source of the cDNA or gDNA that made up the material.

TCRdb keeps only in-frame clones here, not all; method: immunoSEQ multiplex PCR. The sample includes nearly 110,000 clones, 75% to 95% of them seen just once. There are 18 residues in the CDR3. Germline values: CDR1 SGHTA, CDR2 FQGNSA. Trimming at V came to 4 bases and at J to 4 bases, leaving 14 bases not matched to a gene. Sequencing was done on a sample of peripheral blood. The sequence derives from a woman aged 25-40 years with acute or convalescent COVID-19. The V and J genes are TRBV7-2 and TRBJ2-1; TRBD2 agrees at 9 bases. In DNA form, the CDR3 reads TGTGCCAGCAGCTCCCACCTTATGGGAGCGGGGGGTTACAATGAGCAGTTCTTC. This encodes CASSSHLMGAGGYNEQFF.